This T cell receptor (beta chain) was sequenced during a study of T-cell reconstitution after alpha-beta-depleted transplantation in children. The study's findings and limits: Among T cells one year after transplant, newly produced cells accounted for most counts and diversity. Certain patients had high TCRbeta diversity at day 60, and it came from recipient T cells and thymic progenitors that survived. Reports say that about two months after transplant, the alpha-beta T cells came out of several hundred graft clones that had expanded.

Germline V gives CDR1 SGHVS, CDR2 FQNEAQ. The CDR3 has 17 residues. V was pared by 2 bases and J by 6 bases, with 19 bases between. Unique molecular identifiers were used in preparing the TCRbeta library. TCRdb analysed the PCR reads with MiXCR anew, one entry per CDR3 protein. The sample includes fewer than 250,000 distinct CDR3 sequences, approximately 15% of them seen just once. This clonotype has more than one count but fewer than ten. Its antigen remains unknown. The chain joins TRBV7-8 to TRBJ2-2; perhaps D is TRBD1 or TRBD2 (6 bases each). The clonotype originates from a male patient aged 2-15 years who had a stem cell transplant for acute lymphoblastic leukemia, so the T cells may come from the graft donor. Sequences were derived from PBMCs, mostly from graft donor cells, sampled 360 days after TCRalphabeta/CD19-depleted stem cell transplant. CDR3 loop: CASSLFGGLRGSGELFF. CDR3 nucleotide sequence: TGTGCCAGCAGCTTATTTGGGGGCCTGCGGGGCTCCGGGGAGCTGTTTTTT.